These 3 T cell receptor beta chains originate from one sample sequenced in a study of beta chain features in type 1 diabetes. Investigators reverse transcribed all isolated RNA, so they sequenced expressed TCRB transcripts. Sequenced by immunoSEQ multiplex PCR; TCRdb stores in-frame clones only, minus some. The sample consists of 900,000 or so clones, roughly a sixth of them appearing once. Sequences were obtained from naive CD4+ T cells from blood. Receptors originate from a young woman in good health.

The sample holds a few counts of this clone. The CDR3, as DNA: TGTGCCAGTACCGGAGGGGGTCCAATTGTGACCCAGTACTTC. Translating gives CASTGGGPIVTQYF. V is TRBV28 and J is TRBJ2-5; D is tentatively TRBD1 or TRBD2 (6 bases each). Trimming took off 9 bases at V and 7 bases at J, with 21 bases between the two ends. The CDR3 has 14 residues. Germline CDR1 and CDR2: MDHEN and SYDVKM.

This clone came up a few times. The chain is built from TRBV5-1 and TRBJ2-2; TRBD1 matches at 7 bases. The CDR3 covers 13 residues. Germline V lookup: CDR1 SGHRS, CDR2 YFSETQ. After removal of 7 bases from V and 5 bases from J, the junction contained 5 bases not matched to a gene. The CDR3 bases are TGCGCCAGCGGGACAGCCGTTACCGGGGAGCTGTTTTTT. It yields the protein CASGTAVTGELFF. The variable domain in full, with the rest retrieved from reference TRBV5-1 and TRBJ2-2, is KAGVTQTPRYLIKTRGQQVTLSCSPISGHRSVSWYQQTPGQGLQFLFEYFSETQRNKGNFPGRFSGRQFSNSRSEMNVSTLELGDSALYLCASGTAVTGELFFGEGSRLTVL.

There are a few counts of this clone. V gene TRBV4-1 combines with J gene TRBJ1-1; D uncertain. Germline CDR1 is MGHRA and CDR2 is YSYEKL. Trimming pared 4 bases from V and 1 base from J, leaving 7 bases between. This CDR3 comprises 13 residues. The CDR3 DNA sequence: TGCGCCAGCAGCCGCTTTCGGAACACTGAAGCTTTCTTT. It specifies CASSRFRNTEAFF.